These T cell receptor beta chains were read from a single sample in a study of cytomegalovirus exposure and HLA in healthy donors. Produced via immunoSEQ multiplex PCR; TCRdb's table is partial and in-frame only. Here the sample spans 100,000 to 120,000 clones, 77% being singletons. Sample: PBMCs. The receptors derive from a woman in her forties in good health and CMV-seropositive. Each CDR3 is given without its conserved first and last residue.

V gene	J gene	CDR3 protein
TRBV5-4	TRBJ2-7	ASSLDRGQTYEQY
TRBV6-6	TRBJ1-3	ASSPGQGNTIY
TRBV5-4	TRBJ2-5	ASSMDRGVETQY
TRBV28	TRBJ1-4	ASSLYLPGEKLF
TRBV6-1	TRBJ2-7	ASSLTWSGDEQY
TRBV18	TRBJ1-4	ASSPPGQRYEKLF
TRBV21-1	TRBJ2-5	ASSDRGPEETQY
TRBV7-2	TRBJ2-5	ASATQGGQETQY
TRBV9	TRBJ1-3	ASSGAQAGNTIY
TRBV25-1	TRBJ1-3	ASSGQGSGNTIY
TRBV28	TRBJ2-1	ASTSSRVKF
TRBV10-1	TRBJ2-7	AGSGGFGAYEQY
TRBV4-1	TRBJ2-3	ASSQGGAGGGTDTQY
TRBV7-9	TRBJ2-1	SSSSASDSYNEQF
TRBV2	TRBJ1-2	ASSIGTGNGYT
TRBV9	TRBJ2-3	ASSVSGAGGDTQY
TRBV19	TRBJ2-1	ASSRTSGSFYNEQF